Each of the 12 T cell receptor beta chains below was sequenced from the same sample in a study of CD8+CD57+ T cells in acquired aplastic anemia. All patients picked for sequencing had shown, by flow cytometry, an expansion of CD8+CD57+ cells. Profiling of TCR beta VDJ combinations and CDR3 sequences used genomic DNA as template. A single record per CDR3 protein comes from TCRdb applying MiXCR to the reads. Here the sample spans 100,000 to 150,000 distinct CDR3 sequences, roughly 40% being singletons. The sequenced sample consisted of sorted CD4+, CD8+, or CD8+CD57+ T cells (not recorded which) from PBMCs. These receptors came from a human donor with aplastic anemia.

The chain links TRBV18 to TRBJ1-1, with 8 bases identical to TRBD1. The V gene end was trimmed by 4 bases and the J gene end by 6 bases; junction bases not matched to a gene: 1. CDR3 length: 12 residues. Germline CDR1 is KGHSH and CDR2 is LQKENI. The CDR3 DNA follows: TGTGCCAGCTCACAGACAGGGGCTGAAGCTTTCTTT. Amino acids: CASSQTGAEAFF. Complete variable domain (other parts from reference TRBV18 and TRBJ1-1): NAGVMQNPRHLVRRRGQEARLRCSPMKGHSHVYWYRQLPEEGLKFMVYLQKENIIDESGMPKERFSAEFPKEGPSILRIQQVVRGDSAAYFCASSQTGAEAFFGQGTRLTVV.

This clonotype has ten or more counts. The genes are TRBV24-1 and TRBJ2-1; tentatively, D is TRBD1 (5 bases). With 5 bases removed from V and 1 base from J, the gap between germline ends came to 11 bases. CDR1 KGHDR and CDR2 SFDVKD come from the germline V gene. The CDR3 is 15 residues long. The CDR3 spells CATSGSGFSYNEQFF. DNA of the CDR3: TGTGCCACCAGTGGGTCAGGGTTTTCCTACAATGAGCAGTTCTTC.

In nucleotides, the CDR3 is TGTGCCAGTAGTATATCAGGGGGGGCTGACGAGCAGTACTTC. It codes for CASSISGGADEQYF. This rearrangement joins TRBV19 to TRBJ2-7; the D call may be TRBD1 or TRBD2 (7 bases each). CDR3 length equals 14 residues. The V and J ends lost 2 bases and 5 bases respectively, with 13 bases between them. CDR1 and CDR2 (germline): LNHDA, SQIVND (reference sequence). The whole variable domain, remainder taken from reference TRBV19 and TRBJ2-7, is DGGITQSPKYLFRKEGQNVTLSCEQNLNHDAMYWYRQDPGQGLRLIYYSQIVNDFQKGDIAEGYSVSREKKESFPLTVTSAQKNPTAFYLCASSISGGADEQYFGPGTRLTVT.

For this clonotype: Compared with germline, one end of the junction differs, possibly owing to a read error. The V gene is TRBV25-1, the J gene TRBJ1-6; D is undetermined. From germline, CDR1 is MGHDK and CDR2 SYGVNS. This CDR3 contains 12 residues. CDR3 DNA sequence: TGTGCCAGCGGTGAATGGTATTCACCCCTCCACTTT. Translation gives CASGEWYSPLHF. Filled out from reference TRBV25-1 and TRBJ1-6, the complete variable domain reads EADIYQTPRYLVIGTGKKITLECSQTMGHDKMYWYQQDPGMELHLIHYSYGVNSTEKGDLSSESTVSRIRTEHFPLTLESARPSHTSQYLCASGEWYSPLHFGNGTRLTVT.

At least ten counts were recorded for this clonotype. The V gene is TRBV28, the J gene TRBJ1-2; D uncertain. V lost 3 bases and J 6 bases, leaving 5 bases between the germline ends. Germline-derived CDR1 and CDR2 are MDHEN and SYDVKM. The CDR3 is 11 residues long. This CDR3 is CASSLGNGYTF. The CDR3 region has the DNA TGTGCCAGCAGTTTGGGGAATGGCTACACCTTC.

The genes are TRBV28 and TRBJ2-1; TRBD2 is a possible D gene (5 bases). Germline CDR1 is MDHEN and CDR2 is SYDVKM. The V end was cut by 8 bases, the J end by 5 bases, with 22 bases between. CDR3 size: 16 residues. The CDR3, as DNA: TGTGCCAGCCTTTCTCACTTTGCTCGGCGGGACAATGAGCAGTTCTTC. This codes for CASLSHFARRDNEQFF.

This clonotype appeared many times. CDR3 in DNA: TGTGCCAGCAACGTCGGAATCGGCACAGATACGCAGTATTTT. Protein sequence: CASNVGIGTDTQYF. The chain has TRBV9 and TRBJ2-3; no firm D call. The ends were cut back, 6 bases at V and 1 base at J, with 12 bases in the middle. The length of the CDR3 is 14 residues. Looked up from germline, CDR1 is SGDLS and CDR2 is YYNGEE.

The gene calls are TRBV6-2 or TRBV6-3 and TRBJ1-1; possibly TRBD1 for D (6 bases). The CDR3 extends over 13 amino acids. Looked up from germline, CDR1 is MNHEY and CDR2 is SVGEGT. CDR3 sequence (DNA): TGTGCTGCGGTGGGGGGCGTTCGGCCTGAAGCTTTCTTT. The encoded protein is CAAVGGVRPEAFF.

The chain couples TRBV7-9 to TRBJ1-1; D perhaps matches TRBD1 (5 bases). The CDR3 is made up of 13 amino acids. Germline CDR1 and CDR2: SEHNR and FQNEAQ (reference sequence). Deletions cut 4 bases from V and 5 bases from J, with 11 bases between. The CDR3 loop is CASSSDGGTEAFF. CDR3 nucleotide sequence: TGTGCCAGCAGCTCCGATGGGGGGACTGAAGCTTTCTTT.

CDR3 coding DNA: TGTGCCAGCTCACCAAGGAGCATGAGCTACAATGAGCAGTTCTTC. Translated, it gives CASSPRSMSYNEQFF. This chain links TRBV18 with TRBJ2-1; D gene unclear. Trimming pared 2 bases from V and 3 bases from J, leaving 11 bases between. Germline-derived CDR1 and CDR2 are KGHSH and LQKENI. The CDR3 is 15 amino acids.

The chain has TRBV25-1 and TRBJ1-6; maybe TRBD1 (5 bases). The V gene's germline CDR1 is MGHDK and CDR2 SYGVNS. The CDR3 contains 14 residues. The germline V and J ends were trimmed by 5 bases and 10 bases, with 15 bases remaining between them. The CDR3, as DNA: TGTGCCAGCAGTCGGGACCGGGGGAGGTCACCCCTCCACTTT. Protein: CASSRDRGRSPLHF.

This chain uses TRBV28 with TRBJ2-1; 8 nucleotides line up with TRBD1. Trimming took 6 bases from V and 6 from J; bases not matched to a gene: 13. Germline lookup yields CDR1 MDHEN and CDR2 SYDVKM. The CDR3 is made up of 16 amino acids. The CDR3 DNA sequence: TGTGCCAGCAGCGGAGTAGGACAGGGTGGGATCAATGAGCAGTTCTTC. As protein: CASSGVGQGGINEQFF.